This T cell receptor beta chain was profiled in a study of human T cells and chemical hapten exposure. Per germline, CDR1 SGHTA and CDR2 FQGNSA. Trimming removed 5 bases at V and 4 bases at J, with 12 bases between. CDR3 length equals 13 residues. Study outcomes and limitations: Positive correlation was observed between PT1 expanded TCR counts and patch test score. Having alopecia, donors may respond immunologically unlike healthy people. Expanded TCR sets contained significantly more large CDR3 similarity clusters than controls.

In the source study's methods: Counts of TCRs in each sample centred on a median of about 96,000 and extended from around 24,000 to 710,000. MiXCR was run by TCRdb on the RACE reads, yielding one entry per CDR3 protein. The V and J calls and clone size are TCRdb's, not the authors'. Of some 180,000 distinct CDR3 sequences listed, about a fifth are singletons. In its sample, this clonotype was seen a few times. The antigen is not known. Time point specified: patch test 1, 2 weeks after DPC sensitization. This sample's treatment: therapeutic diphenylcyclopropenone sensitization with weekly scalp DPC. The chain uses TRBV7-2 and TRBJ2-7; D unclear. The receptor comes from a woman aged 50 to 60 with alopecia areata. Some clones in this sample may be carry-over from other donors' samples. The specimen comprised whole blood, sampled in connection with sensitization to the hapten diphenylcyclopropenone (DPC). The CDR3, as DNA: TGTGCCAGCAGCCGGACGACTCTGTACGAGCAGTACTTC. Protein sequence: CASSRTTLYEQYF.